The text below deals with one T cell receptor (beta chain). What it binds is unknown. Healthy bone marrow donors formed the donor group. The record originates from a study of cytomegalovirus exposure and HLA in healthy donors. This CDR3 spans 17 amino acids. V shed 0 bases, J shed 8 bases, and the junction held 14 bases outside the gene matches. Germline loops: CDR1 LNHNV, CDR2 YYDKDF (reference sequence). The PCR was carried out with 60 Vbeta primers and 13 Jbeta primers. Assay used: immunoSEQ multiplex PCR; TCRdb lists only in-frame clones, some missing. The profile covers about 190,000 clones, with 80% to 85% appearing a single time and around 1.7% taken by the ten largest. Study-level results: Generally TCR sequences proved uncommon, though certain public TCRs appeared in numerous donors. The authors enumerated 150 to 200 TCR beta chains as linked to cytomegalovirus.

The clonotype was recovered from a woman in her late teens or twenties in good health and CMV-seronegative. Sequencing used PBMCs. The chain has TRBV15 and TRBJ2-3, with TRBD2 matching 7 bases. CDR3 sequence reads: CATSRDRGLAELGTQYF. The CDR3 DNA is TGTGCCACCAGCAGAGATCGTGGGCTAGCGGAGCTCGGTACGCAGTATTTT.